A single sample is the source of the 5 T cell receptor beta chains below, sequenced in a study of T cell responses to AZD1222 COVID-19 vaccine. The repertoire was sequenced with immunoSEQ multiplex PCR; TCRdb's copy has only in-frame clones and lacks some. The sample holds tens of thousands of clones; more than 75% are singletons and the top ten take 10%. Sequencing was performed on peripheral blood, taken on day 0 of AZD1222 vaccination. The receptors derive from an adult in good health.

The V gene is TRBV20-1, the J gene TRBJ1-2; D is unresolved. From germline, CDR1 is DFQATT and CDR2 SNEGSKA (reference sequence). The V end lost 3 bases, the J end lost 5 bases, and 7 bases lay between the germline ends. The CDR3 has 11 residues. CDR3 protein: CSASSVYGYTF. In DNA, the CDR3 is TGCAGTGCTAGTTCCGTTTATGGCTACACCTTC.

The gene calls are TRBV29-1 and TRBJ2-7, with 8 bases lining up with TRBD1. The V gene end was trimmed by 5 bases and the J gene end by 2 bases; junction bases not matched to a gene: 2. CDR1 SQVTM and CDR2 ANQGSEA come from the germline V gene. CDR3 length: 12 amino acids. The CDR3 DNA reads TGCAGCGTTCTGACAGGGGCCTACGAGCAGTACTTC. Its protein is CSVLTGAYEQYF.

The chain couples TRBV30 to TRBJ1-6; D remains unclear. Germline CDR1 reads GTSNPN; CDR2 reads SVGIG (reference sequence). The CDR3 length is 14 residues. Trimming left V 4 bases short and J 1 base short, with 8 bases between. The CDR3, as DNA: TGTGCCTGGACTCCGGGATCCTATAATTCACCCCTCCACTTT. This encodes CAWTPGSYNSPLHF.

The chain recombines TRBV5-1 with TRBJ1-1, with TRBD1 matching over 9 bases. V gave up 0 bases and J gave up 5 bases; unmatched junction bases: 5. The germline V gene encodes CDR1 SGHRS and CDR2 YFSETQ. The CDR3 spans 15 residues. The CDR3 protein is CASSLDRGRRTEAFF. The CDR3 DNA sequence: TGCGCCAGCAGCTTGGACAGGGGGCGGAGGACTGAAGCTTTCTTT.

This clone was observed once. The J gene is TRBJ2-3, the V gene TRBV28, with 9 bases identical to TRBD2. The CDR3 length is 17 residues. Germline CDR1 MDHEN, CDR2 SYDVKM. V lost 5 bases, J lost 2 bases, and 11 bases stayed unmatched. The CDR3 DNA reads as TGTGCCAGCAGTCTCTTGGGGCGGGAGGGCCCCACAGATACGCAGTATTTT. Residues: CASSLLGREGPTDTQYF.